These 20 T cell receptor beta chains originate from one sample sequenced in a study of lymphopenia after photon versus proton radiotherapy. Produced via immunoSEQ multiplex PCR; TCRdb's table is partial and in-frame only. The sample yields about 40,000 clones, around 83% seen once. The sample was peripheral blood, taken from a patient treated with proton-based radiotherapy. The receptors stem from a woman aged 65 to 85 with pancreatic cancer.

The CDR3 region is CASSGPRIRGEQFF. The CDR3 nucleotides read TGTGCCAGCAGCGGCCCTCGGATACGCGGTGAGCAGTTCTTC. This sequence joins TRBV6-7 and TRBJ2-1; D is unresolved. TRBV6-7 is noted as an ORF with a role that remains uncertain. The ends were cut back, 6 bases at V and 9 bases at J, with 18 bases in the middle. This CDR3 has 14 amino acids.

This clone showed up just a few times. V is TRBV6-1 and J is TRBJ1-6; possible D gene TRBD1, 6 bases. CDR3 size: 15 residues. Germline values: CDR1 MNHNS, CDR2 SASEGT. The V end was cut by 5 bases, the J end by 7 bases, with 15 bases between. As DNA, the CDR3 is TGTGCCAGCAGTCCCACCTGGGGGCCAAATTCACCCCTCCACTTT. It is translated as CASSPTWGPNSPLHF.

The CDR3 sequence is CASTPPAGGSYNEQFF. Here the CDR3 DNA reads TGTGCCAGCACCCCCCCCGCAGGGGGGTCCTACAATGAGCAGTTCTTC. The genes are TRBV28 and TRBJ2-1, with D possibly TRBD1 on 7 matching bases. V was shortened by 7 bases and J by 1 base, with 17 bases between the two germline ends. This CDR3 spans 16 amino acids. CDR1 is MDHEN and CDR2 is SYDVKM in the germline V gene.

The gene calls are TRBV7-2 and TRBJ1-1; 9 nucleotides align to TRBD1. In germline, CDR1 is SGHTA, CDR2 FQGNSA. V trimming: 2 bases; J trimming: 10 bases; junction bases outside the gene matches: 8. This CDR3 is built from 14 residues. The CDR3 loop reads CASSLLGQGERAFF. CDR3 DNA: TGTGCCAGCAGCTTATTGGGACAGGGCGAAAGAGCTTTCTTT.

The V call is TRBV7-6, the J call TRBJ1-1; maybe TRBD1 (6 bases). V lost 4 bases and J lost 5, with 11 bases in between. The CDR3 has 13 residues. Germline CDR1 SGHVS, CDR2 FNYEAQ. The DNA for the CDR3 is TGTGCCAGCAGCTCCGACAGGAGGACTGAAGCTTTCTTT. This codes for CASSSDRRTEAFF.

The chain uses TRBV28 and TRBJ1-5; D not certain. The CDR3 consists of 16 residues. The germline CDR1 and CDR2 sequences are MDHEN and SYDVKM. Trimming pared 5 bases from V and 0 bases from J, leaving 14 bases between. The CDR3 loop is CASSRRIGNSNQPQHF. DNA of the CDR3: TGTGCCAGCAGTCGAAGGATTGGAAATAGCAATCAGCCCCAGCATTTT.

Only one count was recorded for this clone. The chain has TRBV19 and TRBJ2-7; possible D gene TRBD1, 6 bases. The CDR3 totals 15 residues. Germline V gene lookup returns CDR1 LNHDA and CDR2 SQIVND (reference sequence). Deletions cut 7 bases from V and 0 bases from J, with 16 bases between. CDR3 in amino acids: CASTSDRTSSYEQYF. The CDR3 nucleotides are TGTGCCAGTACCTCGGACAGAACGAGCTCCTACGAGCAGTACTTC.

This chain links TRBV5-6 with TRBJ2-7; D unclear. V dropped 0 bases and J dropped 5 bases, with 15 bases sitting between them. The germline V gene encodes CDR1 SGHDT and CDR2 YYEEEE. This CDR3 is built from 15 residues. The CDR3 DNA follows: TGTGCCAGCAGCTTGGCGGCGGCTAGTTTGAACGAGCAGTACTTC. Its protein is CASSLAAASLNEQYF. The entire variable domain, with the rest obtained from reference TRBV5-6 and TRBJ2-7, is as follows: DAGVTQSPTHLIKTRGQQVTLRCSPKSGHDTVSWYQQALGQGPQFIFQYYEEEERQRGNFPDRFSGHQFPNYSSELNVNALLLGDSALYLCASSLAAASLNEQYFGPGTRLTVT.

The J gene is TRBJ1-2, the V gene TRBV7-6; 7 nucleotides match TRBD1. Germline values: CDR1 SGHVS, CDR2 FNYEAQ. CDR3 length: 14 amino acids. V was clipped by 5 bases and J by 2 bases; unmatched bases: 5. Here the CDR3 reads CASSPSTGNYGYTF. As DNA, the CDR3 is TGTGCCAGCAGCCCCTCGACAGGGAACTATGGCTACACCTTC.

The chain employs TRBV7-2 and TRBJ1-6; D is uncertain. Trimming left V 4 bases short and J 9 bases short, with 10 bases between. Germline CDR1 and CDR2: SGHTA and FQGNSA. This CDR3 has 13 amino acids. The CDR3 coding sequence is TGTGCCAGCAGCTCCGCCGGGGTTTCACCCCTCCACTTT. It encodes CASSSAGVSPLHF.

The rearrangement uses TRBV7-6 and TRBJ1-1; D is unclear. CDR3 size: 13 residues. Trimming removed 2 bases at V and 2 bases at J, with 6 bases between. The germline CDR1 and CDR2 sequences are SGHVS and FNYEAQ. In DNA form, the CDR3 reads TGTGCCAGCAGCTTAAGCGGAAACACTGAAGCTTTCTTT. It translates to CASSLSGNTEAFF.

CDR3 amino acids: CASSKNRDQGGTQYF. The CDR3 nucleotides are TGTGCCAGTAGTAAGAACAGGGATCAGGGAGGGACCCAGTACTTC. J is TRBJ2-5 and V is TRBV19; D is possibly TRBD1 or TRBD2 (6 bases each). The CDR3 consists of 15 residues. Germline CDR1 reads LNHDA; CDR2 reads SQIVND (reference sequence). V lost 4 bases, J lost 7 bases, and 19 bases lay in between. Based on the CDR3 plus reference TRBV19 and TRBJ2-5, the full variable domain is DGGITQSPKYLFRKEGQNVTLSCEQNLNHDAMYWYRQDPGQGLRLIYYSQIVNDFQKGDIAEGYSVSREKKESFPLTVTSAQKNPTAFYLCASSKNRDQGGTQYFGPGTRLLVL.

The chain couples TRBV28 to TRBJ2-5, with 7 bases lining up with TRBD1. Germline values: CDR1 MDHEN, CDR2 SYDVKM. The CDR3 is 16 residues long. V shed 6 bases, J shed 1 base, and the junction held 11 bases outside the gene matches. CDR3 nucleotides: TGTGCCAGCAGCCCCCTGACAGGGCTCCCCCAAGAGACCCAGTACTTC. This sequence encodes CASSPLTGLPQETQYF.

The chain is built from TRBV19 and TRBJ2-7; D not certain. The germline V and J ends were trimmed by 10 bases and 2 bases, with 18 bases remaining between them. Germline V lookup: CDR1 LNHDA, CDR2 SQIVND (reference sequence). This CDR3 has 14 residues. The CDR3: CAMFLITATYEQYF. CDR3 nucleotides: TGTGCCATGTTCCTAATCACAGCGACCTACGAGCAGTACTTC.

The V call is TRBV7-6, the J call TRBJ1-2, with D possibly matching TRBD1 (5 bases). V was trimmed by 1 base and J by 4 bases, leaving 13 bases between them. Germline V gene lookup returns CDR1 SGHVS and CDR2 FNYEAQ. This CDR3 spans 15 amino acids. CDR3 DNA: TGTGCCAGCAGCTTAGACCCCCAGGGAAGCTATGGCTACACCTTC. Protein: CASSLDPQGSYGYTF.

This clone was found a few times. V gene TRBV9 combines with J gene TRBJ2-1, with D hard to call. In germline, CDR1 is SGDLS, CDR2 YYNGEE. V dropped 3 bases and J dropped 5 bases, with 9 bases sitting between them. The CDR3 spans 13 residues. The CDR3 protein is CASSAPRHNEQFF. Here the CDR3 DNA reads TGTGCCAGCAGCGCCCCACGGCACAATGAGCAGTTCTTC. The whole variable domain, remainder taken from reference TRBV9 and TRBJ2-1, is DSGVTQTPKHLITATGQRVTLRCSPRSGDLSVYWYQQSLDQGLQFLIQYYNGEERAKGNILERFSAQQFPDLHSELNLSSLELGDSALYFCASSAPRHNEQFFGPGTRLTVL.

The chain employs TRBV2 and TRBJ2-1; 9 nucleotides line up with TRBD2. The V segment lost 4 bases and the J segment 15 bases; nucleotides outside the gene matches: 13. CDR1 and CDR2 from the germline V gene are SNHLY and FYNNEI. The CDR3 is 14 residues long. The CDR3 nucleotides read TGTGCCAGCAGTGCCACCGGGACTAGCCCTTATCCGTTCTTC. Protein product: CASSATGTSPYPFF.

The CDR3 reads CASSQNGFQNEKLFF. As DNA, the CDR3 is TGTGCCAGCAGTCAGAATGGGTTTCAAAATGAAAAACTGTTTTTT. This chain uses TRBV5-6 with TRBJ1-4, with D uncertain. The CDR3 runs 15 residues. The ends were cut back, 5 bases at V and 5 bases at J, with 16 bases in the middle. CDR1 and CDR2 (germline): SGHDT, YYEEEE.

V and J are TRBV5-1 and TRBJ2-7; perhaps TRBD2 as D (6 bases). CDR1 and CDR2 from the germline V gene are SGHRS and YFSETQ. V was shortened by 7 bases and J by 5 bases, with 13 bases between the two germline ends. This CDR3 is built from 12 residues. CDR3 in amino acids: CASAGLHDEQYF. As DNA, the CDR3 is TGCGCCAGCGCGGGACTTCACGACGAGCAGTACTTC.

The chain uses TRBV18 and TRBJ2-2; possibly TRBD2 for D (7 bases). Trimming left V 3 bases short and J 5 bases short, with 16 bases between. Germline assignment: CDR1 KGHSH and CDR2 LQKENI. The CDR3 extends over 16 amino acids. Here the CDR3 reads CASSPLRGARTGELFF. CDR3 nucleotide sequence: TGTGCCAGCTCACCCCTTCGGGGGGCGAGAACCGGGGAGCTGTTTTTT.